Below, 32 T cell receptor beta chains from the same sample are listed, as sequenced in a study of blood T cell repertoires in COVID-19 (dated by TCRdb to 2020 to 2021). The library was generated by the immunoSEQ multiplex PCR assay. Sourced from immuneACCESS, this table was stored by TCRdb with only in-frame sequences that have V and J called. A share of the clones is absent; for the studies checked, an unresolved V gene accounts for under half, and the remainder has no known explanation. For this sample there are about 55,000 clones; 80% to 95% appear just once. The ten most abundant clones make up approximately 15% of the sample. Material: peripheral blood. These receptors were taken from a human donor with active COVID-19. The donor label of this sample is uncertain.

The chain is built from TRBV19 and TRBJ2-2; 7 bases align to TRBD1. J lost 3 bases, V lost 2 bases, and 3 bases had no gene match. The CDR3 extends over 15 amino acids. Germline CDR1 reads LNHDA; CDR2 reads SQIVND (reference sequence). The CDR3 region is CASSIRGRHTGELFF. CDR3 nucleotides: TGTGCCAGTAGTATAAGGGGGCGGCACACCGGGGAGCTGTTTTTT.

This chain joins TRBV2 and TRBJ2-3; 8 nucleotides align to TRBD2. V was pared by 7 bases and J by 0 bases, with 6 bases of the junction left unmatched. The CDR3 is made up of 15 amino acids. Germline-derived CDR1 and CDR2 are SNHLY and FYNNEI. This chain's CDR3 is CASKRLAGSTDTQYF. For the CDR3, the DNA is TGTGCCAGCAAGCGGCTAGCGGGTAGCACAGATACGCAGTATTTT.

This clone showed up just once. V is TRBV2 and J is TRBJ1-1, with D perhaps matching TRBD1 (5 bases). The CDR3 spans 15 residues. V was pared by 3 bases and J by 1 base, with 12 bases between. The V gene's germline CDR1 is SNHLY and CDR2 FYNNEI. The CDR3 region has the DNA TGTGCCAGCAGTGATCTCTTGGGGGGGAACACTGAAGCTTTCTTT. Its translation is CASSDLLGGNTEAFF.

Remarks on this clone: A junction end diverges from the germline sequence, so it may reflect a read error. This rearrangement joins TRBV7-9 to TRBJ1-1; no firm D call. In germline, CDR1 is SEHNR, CDR2 FQNEAQ (reference sequence). The CDR3 spans 13 residues. In DNA form, the CDR3 reads TGTGCCAGCAGGTTAGAGGAGGGTACTGAAGCTTTCTTT. It codes for CASRLEEGTEAFF.

V and J are TRBV4-2 and TRBJ2-1, with D perhaps matching TRBD1 (6 bases). V lost 2 bases and J 2 bases, leaving 19 bases between the germline ends. Looked up from germline, CDR1 is LGHNA and CDR2 is YNFKEQ. CDR3 length: 18 residues. This CDR3 reads CASSQNPLGQGTYNEQFF. As DNA, the CDR3 is TGTGCCAGCAGCCAAAACCCGCTGGGGCAGGGGACCTACAATGAGCAGTTCTTC.

In this sample, this clone turned up once. The chain joins TRBV4-1 to TRBJ1-6; D uncertain. V was shortened by 1 base and J by 4 bases, with 11 bases between the two germline ends. CDR3 length: 16 residues. CDR1 is MGHRA and CDR2 is YSYEKL in the germline V gene. The CDR3 sequence: CASSQVGQRYNSPLHF. CDR3 bases: TGCGCCAGCAGCCAAGTCGGGCAGCGGTATAATTCACCCCTCCACTTT.

J is TRBJ1-1 and V is TRBV28; 9 bases are shared with TRBD1. Germline V CDR1 and CDR2: MDHEN, SYDVKM. The CDR3 spans 13 residues. After removal of 3 bases from V and 4 bases from J, the junction contained 0 bases not matched to a gene. The CDR3 reads CASSLGQGTEAFF. For the CDR3, the DNA is TGTGCCAGCAGTTTGGGACAGGGCACTGAAGCTTTCTTT.

This chain joins TRBV4-1 and TRBJ2-1; D is perhaps TRBD2 (6 bases). Germline CDR1 and CDR2: MGHRA and YSYEKL. The CDR3 runs to 16 residues. The V end was cut by 3 bases, the J end by 5 bases, with 17 bases between. CDR3 sequence reads: CASSHRPNRGDNEQFF. The DNA of the CDR3 is TGCGCCAGCAGCCACCGCCCGAACCGCGGGGACAATGAGCAGTTCTTC.

The chain combines TRBV6-6 with TRBJ2-7; 9 bases line up with TRBD1. Germline V gene lookup returns CDR1 MNHNY and CDR2 SVGAGI (reference sequence). The V and J ends lost 2 bases and 5 bases, in that order; junction bases with no gene match: 7. The CDR3 is 15 amino acids. The CDR3 DNA reads TGTGCCAGCAGTTACCGGACAGGGGCGTCGGACGAGCAGTACGTC. Residues: CASSYRTGASDEQYV.

This clone was picked up a small number of times. This sequence joins TRBV12-3 or TRBV12-4 and TRBJ2-7; 7 bases fit TRBD1. The CDR3 is 13 amino acids. V dropped 8 bases and J dropped 5; count of bases not matched to a gene: 9. CDR3 in amino acids: CASAYRGGNEQYV. In DNA, the CDR3 is TGTGCCAGCGCCTACAGGGGCGGCAACGAGCAGTACGTC.

This clone came up a few times. The chain has TRBV4-2 and TRBJ1-2; 7 positions match TRBD1. CDR1 is LGHNA, CDR2 YNFKEQ, per germline. Trimming cost V 3 bases and J 3 bases; bases outside gene matches: 7. The CDR3 sequence is 15 residues long. The chain's CDR3 is CASSHLTGDDYGYTF. The CDR3 DNA is TGTGCCAGCAGCCACCTAACAGGGGATGACTATGGCTACACCTTC.

Concerning this clone itself: Relative to the germline gene, one junction end is altered; a read error may explain this. The chain employs TRBV4-2 and TRBJ2-3, with D uncertain. The CDR3 contains 16 residues. CDR1 and CDR2 (germline): LGHNA, YNFKEQ. Here the CDR3 reads CASSFSASLSTDTQYF. Here the CDR3 DNA reads TGTGCCAGCAGCTTTTCCGCATCCCTTAGCACGGATACGCAGTATTTT.

V and J are TRBV5-1 and TRBJ2-4, with D perhaps TRBD2 (7 bases). V lost 4 bases, J lost 4 bases, and 21 bases lay in between. The length of the CDR3 is 17 residues. In germline, CDR1 is SGHRS, CDR2 YFSETQ. The CDR3 nucleotides read TGCGCCAGCAGCCGGACCTTGATACAGGGAGGGAAAAACATTCAGTACTTC. Its protein is CASSRTLIQGGKNIQYF.

This chain links TRBV5-1 with TRBJ2-1, with 9 nucleotides matching TRBD2. Germline V gene lookup returns CDR1 SGHRS and CDR2 YFSETQ. The CDR3 consists of 15 residues. V lost 7 bases, J lost 4 bases, and 9 bases stayed unmatched. The CDR3 reads CASSPGAGGYNEQFF. CDR3 in DNA: TGCGCCAGCTCCCCCGGGGCGGGAGGGTACAATGAGCAGTTCTTC. The whole variable domain, filled in from reference TRBV5-1 and TRBJ2-1, reads KAGVTQTPRYLIKTRGQQVTLSCSPISGHRSVSWYQQTPGQGLQFLFEYFSETQRNKGNFPGRFSGRQFSNSRSEMNVSTLELGDSALYLCASSPGAGGYNEQFFGPGTRLTVL.

V is TRBV9 and J is TRBJ2-5; 11 nucleotides match TRBD1. The V gene end was trimmed by 3 bases and the J gene end by 5 bases; junction bases not matched to a gene: 3. From germline, CDR1 is SGDLS and CDR2 YYNGEE. The CDR3 extends over 14 amino acids. As DNA, the CDR3 is TGTGCCAGCAGCGCCGGGACAGGGGGGGAGACCCAGTACTTC. It yields the protein CASSAGTGGETQYF.

The chain carries TRBV7-3 and TRBJ2-7; TRBD1 agrees at 10 bases. CDR1 and CDR2 from the germline V gene are SGHTA and FQGTGA. The CDR3 extends over 15 amino acids. Trimming at V came to 6 bases and at J to 4 bases, leaving 9 bases not matched to a gene. In DNA, the CDR3 is TGTGCCAGCAGTTCTACCGGGACAGGGGCTTACGAGCAGTACTTC. It is translated as CASSSTGTGAYEQYF.

The gene calls are TRBV7-9 and TRBJ2-1; D is perhaps TRBD1 (5 bases). V shed 1 base and J shed 5 bases, with 9 bases lying between them. Germline V lookup: CDR1 SEHNR, CDR2 FQNEAQ (reference sequence). CDR3 length equals 14 residues. The CDR3 DNA reads TGTGCCAGCAGCTTAGGGGCCAGGGACAATGAGCAGTTCTTC. It yields the protein CASSLGARDNEQFF. Supplemented by reference TRBV7-9 and TRBJ2-1, the full variable domain reads DTGVSQNPRHKITKRGQNVTFRCDPISEHNRLYWYRQTLGQGPEFLTYFQNEAQLEKSRLLSDRFSAERPKGSFSTLEIQRTEQGDSAMYLCASSLGARDNEQFFGPGTRLTVL.

The CDR3 DNA sequence: TGTGCCAGCAGCCCTCGGGCAGGGGGGAACACAGATACGCAGTATTTT. Amino acids: CASSPRAGGNTDTQYF. The rearrangement uses TRBV11-3 and TRBJ2-3; D perhaps matches TRBD1 (7 bases). Per germline, CDR1 SGHNT and CDR2 YENEEA. This CDR3 has 16 residues. Trimming pared 5 bases from V and 2 bases from J, leaving 17 bases between.

As concerns this clone: The same CDR3 also results from other DNA sequences found in this sample. The chain joins TRBV15 to TRBJ1-2; D possibly corresponds to TRBD1 (6 bases). In germline, CDR1 is LNHNV, CDR2 YYDKDF (reference sequence). The CDR3 spans 14 residues. V was clipped by 5 bases and J by 6 bases, with 16 bases between them. The CDR3 is CATSEPGHFDGYTF. The CDR3, as DNA: TGTGCCACCAGCGAACCGGGACACTTCGATGGCTACACCTTC.

A single count supports this clone. The gene calls are TRBV21-1 and TRBJ1-4; the tabulated D call, TRBD1, remains unverified against the DNA. TRBV21-1 is an annotated pseudogene. This CDR3 region has 15 residues. The CDR3 here is CASSKVRRPNEKLFF. CDR3 bases: TGTGCCAGCAGCAAAGTCCGCAGGCCTAATGAAAAACTGTTTTTT.

The J gene is TRBJ2-2, the V gene TRBV4-3; 9 bases line up with TRBD2. V dropped 2 bases and J dropped 6; count of bases not matched to a gene: 1. CDR1 and CDR2 from the germline V gene are LGHNA and YSLEER. The CDR3 totals 14 residues. CDR3 DNA: TGCGCCAGCAGCCAACGCGGGGGGGCCGGGGAGCTGTTTTTT. It yields the protein CASSQRGGAGELFF.

There are a few counts of this clone. The V call is TRBV12-3 or TRBV12-4, the J call TRBJ1-5; D not resolved. The ends were cut back, 4 bases at V and 6 bases at J, with 10 bases in the middle. The CDR3 extends over 13 amino acids. The CDR3 reads CASSSRRGQPQHF. In DNA, the CDR3 is TGTGCCAGCAGTTCCCGCCGGGGTCAGCCCCAGCATTTT.

The CDR3 region is CASSVLPMLVGTDTQYF. The DNA for the CDR3 is TGTGCCAGCAGCGTCCTCCCTATGTTGGTTGGCACAGATACGCAGTATTTT. The chain is built from TRBV7-9 and TRBJ2-3; no definite D call. Germline lookup yields CDR1 SEHNR and CDR2 FQNEAQ (reference sequence). The CDR3 has 17 residues. Between the trimmed V and J ends, which lost 5 bases and 1 base, there was a span of 19 bases.

The V gene is TRBV11-2, the J gene TRBJ2-3, with 9 nucleotides matching TRBD2. This CDR3 is 16 amino acids long. The germline CDR1 and CDR2 sequences are SGHAT and FQNNGV. Trimming cost V 4 bases and J 0 bases; bases outside gene matches: 5. CDR3 bases: TGTGCCAGCAGCTCCCTTCTAGCGGGAAGCACAGATACGCAGTATTTT. This encodes CASSSLLAGSTDTQYF.

This clone came up a few times. V is TRBV7-3 and J is TRBJ2-2; D is uncertain. The CDR3 extends over 15 amino acids. V shed 3 bases and J shed 1 base, with 9 bases lying between them. Germline values: CDR1 SGHTA, CDR2 FQGTGA. The DNA of the CDR3 is TGTGCCAGCAGCTTTAATGGCGGGAACACCGGGGAGCTGTTTTTT. Protein sequence: CASSFNGGNTGELFF. Together with reference TRBV7-3 and TRBJ2-2, the CDR3 gives the full variable domain: GAGVSQTPSNKVTEKGKYVELRCDPISGHTALYWYRQSLGQGPEFLIYFQGTGAADDSGLPNDRFFAVRPEGSVSTLKIQRTERGDSAVYLCASSFNGGNTGELFFGEGSRLTVL.

The chain recombines TRBV6-1 with TRBJ2-3; 13 nucleotides align to TRBD2. Trimming at V came to 4 bases and at J to 7 bases, leaving 14 bases not matched to a gene. The CDR3 length is 18 residues. CDR1 is MNHNS and CDR2 is SASEGT in the germline V gene. CDR3 sequence reads: CASSAGTSGTKGGNTQYF. CDR3 nucleotide sequence: TGTGCCAGCAGTGCGGGGACTAGCGGGACTAAGGGCGGGAATACGCAGTATTTT.

The genes are TRBV5-1 and TRBJ1-1, with D hard to call. Germline loops: CDR1 SGHRS, CDR2 YFSETQ. The CDR3 spans 13 residues. The V and J ends lost 1 base and 1 base respectively, with 5 bases between them. CDR3 DNA: TGCGCCAGCAGCTTGACGGGGAACACTGAAGCTTTCTTT. As protein: CASSLTGNTEAFF.

This clone was observed a handful of times. The chain uses TRBV5-8 and TRBJ2-7; possibly TRBD2 for D (5 bases). The CDR3 spans 13 residues. Germline V gene sequence: CDR1 SGHTS, CDR2 YDEGEE. V was clipped by 4 bases and J by 3 bases, with 11 bases between them. The CDR3 loop reads CASSAFGIYEQYV. In nucleotides, the CDR3 is TGTGCCAGCAGCGCGTTCGGGATCTACGAGCAGTACGTC.

J is TRBJ2-3 and V is TRBV28; 15 bases are shared with TRBD2. The CDR3 length is 15 residues. Germline V gives CDR1 MDHEN, CDR2 SYDVKM. The V and J ends lost 11 bases and 6 bases, in that order; junction bases with no gene match: 9. CDR3 in amino acids: CALGGLAGGGDTQYF. The CDR3 coding sequence is TGTGCCCTAGGGGGACTAGCGGGAGGAGGGGATACGCAGTATTTT.

The chain recombines TRBV24-1 with TRBJ1-4; no clear D gene. Trimming took 3 bases from V and 17 from J, leaving 15 bases between them. Germline assignment: CDR1 KGHDR and CDR2 SFDVKD. The CDR3 has 12 residues. CDR3 in DNA: TGTGCCACCAGTGATACAAGGAGGAAGACATTTTTT. It translates to CATSDTRRKTFF.

V is TRBV10-2 and J is TRBJ2-7; TRBD2 matches at 7 bases. This CDR3 comprises 13 residues. J lost 5 bases, V lost 7 bases, and 8 bases had no gene match. The germline CDR1 and CDR2 sequences are WSHSY and SAAADI. CDR3 nucleotide sequence: TGCGCCAGCACTGACGGGGGGAGGGACGAGCAGTACTTC. As protein: CASTDGGRDEQYF.

V usage is TRBV3-1 (or the pseudogene TRBV3-2) and J usage is TRBJ2-3; D is perhaps TRBD2 (5 bases). The CDR3 contains 16 residues. With 6 bases removed from V and 0 bases from J, the gap between germline ends came to 16 bases. Germline-derived CDR1 and CDR2 are LGHDT and YNNKEL (reference sequence). This chain's CDR3 is CASSLTGWGSTDTQYF. DNA for the CDR3: TGTGCCAGCAGTCTCACGGGATGGGGAAGCACAGATACGCAGTATTTT.